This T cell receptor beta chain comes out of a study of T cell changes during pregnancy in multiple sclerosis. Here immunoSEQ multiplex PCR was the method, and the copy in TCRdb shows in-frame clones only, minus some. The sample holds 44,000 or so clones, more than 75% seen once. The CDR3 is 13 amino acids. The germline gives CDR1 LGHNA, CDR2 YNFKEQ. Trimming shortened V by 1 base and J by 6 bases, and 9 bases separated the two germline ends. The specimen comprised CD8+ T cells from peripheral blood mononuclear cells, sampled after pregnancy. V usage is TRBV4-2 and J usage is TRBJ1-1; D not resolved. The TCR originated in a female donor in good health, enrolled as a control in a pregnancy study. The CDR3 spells CASSQGKSAEAFF. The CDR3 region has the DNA TGTGCCAGCAGCCAAGGAAAATCGGCTGAAGCTTTCTTT.